A selection of T cell receptor beta chains follows, all from one sample in a study of blood T cells in healthy people across ages. MiXCR, run by TCRdb on the 5' RACE reads, gives a single entry per CDR3 protein. The profile shows over 1.5 million distinct CDR3 sequences, around half of them singletons. The sequenced sample consisted of blood. The receptors come from a middle-aged woman in good health. CDR3s include the opening cysteine and the closing phenylalanine or tryptophan. D genes are given only for firm matches. Rows give clone size only sometimes, using once, few, many, or a class for an expanded clone.

cdr3_nt: TGCAGTGCCTACGCTAATCCGGGGGTGCAAGAGACCCAGTACTTC
cdr3_aa: CSAYANPGVQETQYF
d_call: -
clone_size: -
v_call: TRBV20-1
j_call: TRBJ2-5

cdr3_nt: TGTGCCAGCAGCCTCCCGGGGGGGGGAGAGCAGTACTTC
cdr3_aa: CASSLPGGGEQYF
d_call: TRBD2
clone_size: many
v_call: TRBV7-2
j_call: TRBJ2-7

cdr3_nt: TGTGCCAGCCGGCGGCCAGGGGATAACTATGGCTACACCTTC
cdr3_aa: CASRRPGDNYGYTF
d_call: -
clone_size: -
v_call: TRBV28
j_call: TRBJ1-2

cdr3_nt: TGTGCCAGCAGTTACTCGAGAGGGGCCATAAACATTCAGTACTTC
cdr3_aa: CASSYSRGAINIQYF
d_call: -
clone_size: -
v_call: TRBV6-5
j_call: TRBJ2-4

cdr3_nt: TGTGCCAGCAGCTTAGCGGGGCAGGGGGCCCAGTACTTC
cdr3_aa: CASSLAGQGAQYF
d_call: TRBD1
clone_size: -
v_call: TRBV7-2
j_call: TRBJ2-5

cdr3_nt: TGTGCCAGTACCGGAAGGGGAGGCTACACCTTC
cdr3_aa: CASTGRGGYTF
d_call: -
clone_size: -
v_call: TRBV6-5
j_call: TRBJ1-2

cdr3_nt: TGTGCCAGCAGCTTGCTCCCGGGACAGGGGCACAATGAGCAGTACTTC
cdr3_aa: CASSLLPGQGHNEQYF
d_call: TRBD1
clone_size: few
v_call: TRBV7-6
j_call: TRBJ2-7

cdr3_nt: TGTGCCAGCAGACCAGGGACAGGAGTTAACTATGGCTACACCTTC
cdr3_aa: CASRPGTGVNYGYTF
d_call: TRBD1
clone_size: few
v_call: TRBV6-1
j_call: TRBJ1-2

cdr3_nt: TGTGCCAGCTGGGAGGGGAGCTCCTACAATGAGCAGTTCTTC
cdr3_aa: CASWEGSSYNEQFF
d_call: TRBD2
clone_size: -
v_call: TRBV6-5
j_call: TRBJ2-1

cdr3_nt: TGTGCCAGCAGCGCCCGGGACACCTACAATGAGCAGTTCTTC
cdr3_aa: CASSARDTYNEQFF
d_call: -
clone_size: -
v_call: TRBV9
j_call: TRBJ2-1

cdr3_nt: TGTGCCAGCAGCCCTTGGACTAGCGGGGGGTTTGAGCAGTTCTTC
cdr3_aa: CASSPWTSGGFEQFF
d_call: TRBD2
clone_size: once
v_call: TRBV7-2
j_call: TRBJ2-1

cdr3_nt: TGCAGCGTTGCGGTGGCAGGGGACGAGCAGTACTTC
cdr3_aa: CSVAVAGDEQYF
d_call: -
clone_size: -
v_call: TRBV29-1
j_call: TRBJ2-7

cdr3_nt: TGTGCCAGCAGCCCTAATGATCCCTCGAGGGGTACGCAGTATTTT
cdr3_aa: CASSPNDPSRGTQYF
d_call: -
clone_size: -
v_call: TRBV7-2
j_call: TRBJ2-3

cdr3_nt: TGTGCCAGCAGTTCATTGTGGTCGAACTATGGCTACACCTTC
cdr3_aa: CASSSLWSNYGYTF
d_call: -
clone_size: -
v_call: TRBV6-2/TRBV6-3
j_call: TRBJ1-2

cdr3_nt: TGCAGTGCTAGCGTGCTAGGCGTAGGTGATGAGCAGTTCTTC
cdr3_aa: CSASVLGVGDEQFF
d_call: -
clone_size: few
v_call: TRBV20-1
j_call: TRBJ2-1

cdr3_nt: TGCGCCAGCAGCCAAGATGCGGCAGAGACCCAGTACTTC
cdr3_aa: CASSQDAAETQYF
d_call: -
clone_size: many
v_call: TRBV4-3
j_call: TRBJ2-5

cdr3_nt: TGCGCCAGCAGCCCCCGATATCCGGCGGCCACAGATACGCAGTATTTT
cdr3_aa: CASSPRYPAATDTQYF
d_call: -
clone_size: few
v_call: TRBV5-1
j_call: TRBJ2-3

cdr3_nt: TGCGCCAGCAGCTTGAGCCAGGCTCGTTACAATGAGCAGTTCTTC
cdr3_aa: CASSLSQARYNEQFF
d_call: -
clone_size: few
v_call: TRBV5-1
j_call: TRBJ2-1

cdr3_nt: TGTGCCAGCAGCTTGGGGCAGGGGATGTACCAAGAGACCCAGTACTTC
cdr3_aa: CASSLGQGMYQETQYF
d_call: -
clone_size: few
v_call: TRBV5-5
j_call: TRBJ2-5

cdr3_nt: TGTGCCAGCAGCCAAGTTAGGGCAGGGGGCTATGGCTACACCTTC
cdr3_aa: CASSQVRAGGYGYTF
d_call: TRBD1
clone_size: -
v_call: TRBV4-2
j_call: TRBJ1-2

cdr3_nt: TGTGCCAGCTCACGTTGGGACAGGGAAAATTATGGCTACACCTTC
cdr3_aa: CASSRWDRENYGYTF
d_call: TRBD1
clone_size: -
v_call: TRBV18
j_call: TRBJ1-2

cdr3_nt: TGTGCCAGCAGCCGAATGGTCGGGGCAGGGGGCGCGGGGAACACTGAAGCTTTCTTT
cdr3_aa: CASSRMVGAGGAGNTEAFF
d_call: TRBD1
clone_size: -
v_call: TRBV6-2/TRBV6-3
j_call: TRBJ1-1

cdr3_nt: TGTGCCAGCAGTGAAGGGGGGACAGTCTACGAGCAGTACTTC
cdr3_aa: CASSEGGTVYEQYF
d_call: TRBD1
clone_size: -
v_call: TRBV6-1
j_call: TRBJ2-7

cdr3_nt: TGTGCCAGCAGTTTACTCGTAGGGGCCGGGGGTGGCTACACCTTC
cdr3_aa: CASSLLVGAGGGYTF
d_call: -
clone_size: -
v_call: TRBV28
j_call: TRBJ1-2

cdr3_nt: TGTGCCAGCAGCCGACCCGCACAGGTGAACACTGAAGCTTTCTTT
cdr3_aa: CASSRPAQVNTEAFF
d_call: -
clone_size: -
v_call: TRBV5-5
j_call: TRBJ1-1

cdr3_nt: TGTGCCAGCAGTTTTAGCGGGGCTTCCTACAATGAGCAGTTCTTC
cdr3_aa: CASSFSGASYNEQFF
d_call: TRBD2
clone_size: -
v_call: TRBV6-2/TRBV6-3
j_call: TRBJ2-1

cdr3_nt: TGTGCCAGCAGCCGAAGCCCGGGGCCGGGCTACAATGAGCAGTTCTTC
cdr3_aa: CASSRSPGPGYNEQFF
d_call: -
clone_size: few
v_call: TRBV4-2
j_call: TRBJ2-1

cdr3_nt: TGCAGTGCGACATACGGGGAGTACCAAGAGACCCAGTACTTC
cdr3_aa: CSATYGEYQETQYF
d_call: -
clone_size: -
v_call: TRBV20-1
j_call: TRBJ2-5